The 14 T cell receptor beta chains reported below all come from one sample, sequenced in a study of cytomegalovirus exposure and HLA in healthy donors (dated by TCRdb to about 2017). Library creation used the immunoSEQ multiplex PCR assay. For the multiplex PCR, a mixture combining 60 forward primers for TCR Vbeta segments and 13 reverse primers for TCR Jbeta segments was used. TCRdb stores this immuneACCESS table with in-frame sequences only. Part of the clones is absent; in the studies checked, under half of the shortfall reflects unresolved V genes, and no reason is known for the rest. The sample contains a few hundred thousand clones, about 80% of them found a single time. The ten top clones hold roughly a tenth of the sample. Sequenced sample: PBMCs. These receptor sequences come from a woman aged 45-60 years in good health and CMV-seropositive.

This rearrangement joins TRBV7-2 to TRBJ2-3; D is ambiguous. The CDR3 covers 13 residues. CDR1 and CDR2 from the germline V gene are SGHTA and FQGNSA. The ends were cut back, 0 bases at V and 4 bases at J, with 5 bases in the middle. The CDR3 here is CASSLAPADTQYF. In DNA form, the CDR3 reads TGTGCCAGCAGCTTAGCGCCGGCAGATACGCAGTATTTT.

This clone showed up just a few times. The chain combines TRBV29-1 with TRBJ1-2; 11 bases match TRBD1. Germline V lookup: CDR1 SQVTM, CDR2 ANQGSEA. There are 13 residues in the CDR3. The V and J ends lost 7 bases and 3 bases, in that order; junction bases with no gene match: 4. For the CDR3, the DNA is TGCAGCGCCGGACAGGGGGCAGACTATGGCTACACCTTC. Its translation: CSAGQGADYGYTF.

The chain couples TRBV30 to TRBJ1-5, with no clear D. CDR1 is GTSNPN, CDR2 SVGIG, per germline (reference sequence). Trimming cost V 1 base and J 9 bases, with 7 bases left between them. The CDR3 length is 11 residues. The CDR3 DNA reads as TGTGCCTGGAGTGCCTACTGGCCCCAGCATTTT. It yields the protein CAWSAYWPQHF.

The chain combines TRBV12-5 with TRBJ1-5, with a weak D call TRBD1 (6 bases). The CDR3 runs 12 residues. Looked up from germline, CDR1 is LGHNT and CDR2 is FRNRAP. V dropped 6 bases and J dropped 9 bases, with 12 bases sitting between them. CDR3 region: CASGQQGTPQHF. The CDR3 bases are TGTGCTAGTGGCCAACAGGGTACGCCCCAGCATTTT. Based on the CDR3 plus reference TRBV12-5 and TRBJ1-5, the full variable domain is DARVTQTPRHKVTEMGQEVTMRCQPILGHNTVFWYRQTMMQGLELLAYFRNRAPLDDSGMPKDRFSAEMPDATLATLKIQPSEPRDSAVYFCASGQQGTPQHFGDGTRLSIL.

In DNA, the CDR3 is TGTGCCAGCAGCCCAGCGGGCGTCCAAGAGACCCAGTACTTC. The encoded protein is CASSPAGVQETQYF. The chain employs TRBV5-4 and TRBJ2-5, with a tentative D call TRBD2 (6 bases). This CDR3 has 14 amino acids. The germline V and J ends were trimmed by 4 bases and 1 base, with 11 bases remaining between them. Germline lookup yields CDR1 SGHNT and CDR2 YYREEE (reference sequence). Full variable domain (outside the CDR3, taken from reference TRBV5-4 and TRBJ2-5): ETGVTQSPTHLIKTRGQQVTLRCSSQSGHNTVSWYQQALGQGPQFIFQYYREEENGRGNFPPRFSGLQFPNYSSELNVNALELDDSALYLCASSPAGVQETQYFGPGTRLLVL.

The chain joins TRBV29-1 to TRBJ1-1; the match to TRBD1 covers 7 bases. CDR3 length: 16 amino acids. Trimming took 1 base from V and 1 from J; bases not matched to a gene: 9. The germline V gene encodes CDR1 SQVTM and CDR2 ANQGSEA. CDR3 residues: CSVEAPAGGRNTEAFF. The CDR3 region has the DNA TGCAGCGTTGAAGCACCCGCAGGGGGTAGGAACACTGAAGCTTTCTTT.

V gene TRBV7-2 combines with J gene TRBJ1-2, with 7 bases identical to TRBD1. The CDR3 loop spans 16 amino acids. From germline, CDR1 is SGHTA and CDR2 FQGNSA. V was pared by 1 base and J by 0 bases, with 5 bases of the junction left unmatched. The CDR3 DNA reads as TGTGCCAGCAGCTTAGGGACAGGCCTAGCTAACTATGGCTACACCTTC. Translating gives CASSLGTGLANYGYTF.

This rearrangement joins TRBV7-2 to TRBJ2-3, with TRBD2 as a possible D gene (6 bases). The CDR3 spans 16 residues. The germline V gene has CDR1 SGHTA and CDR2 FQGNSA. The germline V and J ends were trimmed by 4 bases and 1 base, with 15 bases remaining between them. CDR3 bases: TGTGCCAGCAGCTCCCTCGGGGGAGGCGGCACAGATACGCAGTATTTT. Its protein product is CASSSLGGGGTDTQYF. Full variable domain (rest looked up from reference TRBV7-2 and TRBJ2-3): GAGVSQSPSNKVTEKGKDVELRCDPISGHTALYWYRQSLGQGLEFLIYFQGNSAPDKSGLPSDRFSAERTGGSVSTLTIQRTQQEDSAVYLCASSSLGGGGTDTQYFGPGTRLTVL.

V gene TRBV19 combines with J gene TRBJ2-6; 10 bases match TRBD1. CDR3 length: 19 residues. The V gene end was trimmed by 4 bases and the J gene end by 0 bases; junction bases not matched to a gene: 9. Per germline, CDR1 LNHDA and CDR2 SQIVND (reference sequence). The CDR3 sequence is CASSTSWRTGGSGANVLTF. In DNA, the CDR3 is TGTGCCAGTAGTACGTCATGGAGGACAGGGGGCTCTGGGGCCAACGTCCTGACTTTC.

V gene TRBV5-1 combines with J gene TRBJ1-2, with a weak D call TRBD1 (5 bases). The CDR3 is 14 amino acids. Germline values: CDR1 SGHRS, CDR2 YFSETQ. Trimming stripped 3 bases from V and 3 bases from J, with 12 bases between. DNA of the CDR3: TGCGCCAGCAGCTACGGGACTTGGGACTATGGCTACACCTTC. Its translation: CASSYGTWDYGYTF.

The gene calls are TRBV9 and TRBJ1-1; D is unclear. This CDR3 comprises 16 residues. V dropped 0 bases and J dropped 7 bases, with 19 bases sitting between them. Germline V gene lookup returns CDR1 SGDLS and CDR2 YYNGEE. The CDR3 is CASSVAPGWSHNEAFF. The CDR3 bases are TGTGCCAGCAGCGTAGCCCCCGGATGGAGTCATAATGAAGCTTTCTTT.

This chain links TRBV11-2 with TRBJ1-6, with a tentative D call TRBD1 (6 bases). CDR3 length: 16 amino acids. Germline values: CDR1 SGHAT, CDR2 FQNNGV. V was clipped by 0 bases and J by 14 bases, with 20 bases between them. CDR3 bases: TGTGCCAGCAGCTTAGAAGAAGGGGGATACTCGACATCCCTCCACTTT. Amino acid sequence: CASSLEEGGYSTSLHF.

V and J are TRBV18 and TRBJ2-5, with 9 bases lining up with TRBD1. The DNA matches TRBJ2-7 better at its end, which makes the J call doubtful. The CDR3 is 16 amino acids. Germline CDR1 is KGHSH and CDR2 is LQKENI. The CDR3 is CASSPNSGTGNYEQYF. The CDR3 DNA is TGTGCCAGCTCACCCAACTCCGGGACAGGGAACTACGAGCAGTACTTC.

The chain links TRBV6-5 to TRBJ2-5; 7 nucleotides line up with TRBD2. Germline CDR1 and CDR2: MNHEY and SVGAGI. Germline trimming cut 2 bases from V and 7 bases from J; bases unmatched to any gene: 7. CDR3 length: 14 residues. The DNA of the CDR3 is TGTGCCAGCAGTTACGAACGCGGGGAGGGGACCCAGTACTTC. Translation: CASSYERGEGTQYF.